The 17 T cell receptor beta chains reported below all come from one sample, sequenced in a study of control samples from healthy donors and cancer patients. Here immunoSEQ multiplex PCR was the method, and the copy in TCRdb shows in-frame clones only, minus some. The sample has approximately 170,000 clones; approximately 94% are singletons. The sequencing input was blood. These receptors were taken from a man aged 25-45 years in good health.

The chain carries TRBV5-1 and TRBJ2-7; D may correspond to TRBD1 or TRBD2 (5 bases each). The CDR3 has 14 amino acids. CDR1 SGHRS and CDR2 YFSETQ come from the germline V gene. The ends were cut back, 2 bases at V and 7 bases at J, with 16 bases in the middle. CDR3 sequence reads: CASSFGTSGFEQYF. As DNA, the CDR3 is TGCGCCAGCAGCTTTGGGACCTCAGGGTTTGAGCAGTACTTC.

This chain links TRBV19 with TRBJ2-2; no definite D call. Trimming cost V 3 bases and J 7 bases, with 6 bases left between them. The germline CDR1 and CDR2 sequences are LNHDA and SQIVND (reference sequence). The CDR3 covers 12 residues. The CDR3 reads CASSIPRGELFF. Here the CDR3 DNA reads TGTGCCAGTAGTATCCCTCGCGGGGAGCTGTTTTTT. Combining the CDR3 with reference TRBV19 and TRBJ2-2 gives the whole variable domain DGGITQSPKYLFRKEGQNVTLSCEQNLNHDAMYWYRQDPGQGLRLIYYSQIVNDFQKGDIAEGYSVSREKKESFPLTVTSAQKNPTAFYLCASSIPRGELFFGEGSRLTVL.

This clone was detected a few times. This chain connects TRBV2 to TRBJ2-7; D is perhaps TRBD2 (6 bases). Per germline, CDR1 SNHLY and CDR2 FYNNEI. CDR3 length: 11 amino acids. The germline V and J ends were trimmed by 7 bases and 4 bases, with 8 bases remaining between them. This chain's CDR3 is CASMEGYEQYF. In nucleotides, the CDR3 is TGTGCCAGCATGGAGGGATACGAGCAGTACTTC.

CDR3 sequence: CASSQEVSGRPSYEQYF. Here the CDR3 DNA reads TGTGCCAGCAGCCAAGAGGTGTCCGGGAGACCTTCCTACGAGCAGTACTTC. V and J are TRBV4-2 and TRBJ2-7, with D possibly matching TRBD2 (6 bases). V gave up 0 bases and J gave up 1 base, with 16 bases separating them. The germline V gene has CDR1 LGHNA and CDR2 YNFKEQ. The CDR3 runs to 17 residues.

V usage is TRBV7-9 and J usage is TRBJ2-5; the match to TRBD2 covers 8 bases. The germline gives CDR1 SEHNR, CDR2 FQNEAQ (reference sequence). The CDR3 consists of 17 residues. V lost 5 bases and J lost 4; bases outside the gene matches: 15. The CDR3 region is CASSPTPPGTSLETQYF. CDR3 in DNA: TGTGCCAGCAGCCCTACCCCACCCGGGACTAGTTTAGAGACCCAGTACTTC.

The rearrangement uses TRBV5-1 and TRBJ2-7, with D possibly TRBD2 on 6 matching bases. The CDR3 has 15 residues. In germline, CDR1 is SGHRS, CDR2 YFSETQ. Between the trimmed V and J ends, which lost 0 bases and 0 bases, there was a span of 10 bases. The CDR3 spells CASSLATGSSYEQYF. CDR3 sequence (DNA): TGCGCCAGCAGCTTGGCCACCGGGAGCTCCTACGAGCAGTACTTC.

The V call is TRBV9, the J call TRBJ1-2; D unclear. This CDR3 is built from 15 residues. Deletions cut 0 bases from V and 0 bases from J, with 9 bases between. Germline V CDR1 and CDR2: SGDLS, YYNGEE. CDR3 sequence (DNA): TGTGCCAGCAGCGTAGCTACGACGGCTAACTATGGCTACACCTTC. Translated, it gives CASSVATTANYGYTF.

The chain employs TRBV28 and TRBJ1-5; no definite D call. CDR1 is MDHEN and CDR2 is SYDVKM in the germline V gene. The CDR3 loop spans 15 amino acids. With 0 bases removed from V and 0 bases from J, the gap between germline ends came to 6 bases. For the CDR3, the DNA is TGTGCCAGCAGTTTATGGCAGCTTAGCAATCAGCCCCAGCATTTT. It yields the protein CASSLWQLSNQPQHF. Full variable domain (missing parts from reference TRBV28 and TRBJ1-5): DVKVTQSSRYLVKRTGEKVFLECVQDMDHENMFWYRQDPGLGLRLIYFSYDVKMKEKGDIPEGYSVSREKKERFSLILESASTNQTSMYLCASSLWQLSNQPQHFGDGTRLSIL.

The chain links TRBV27 to TRBJ2-7; 11 nucleotides agree with TRBD1. CDR3 length equals 16 residues. V lost 2 bases, J lost 2 bases, and 5 bases stayed unmatched. Germline lookup yields CDR1 MNHEY and CDR2 SMNVEV (reference sequence). CDR3 nucleotides: TGTGCCAGCAGTTTAGCCTCGGGACAGGGGGCCTACGAGCAGTACTTC. Translated: CASSLASGQGAYEQYF.

The rearrangement links TRBV6-6 to TRBJ1-6, with D uncertain. Germline assignment: CDR1 MNHNY and CDR2 SVGAGI (reference sequence). The CDR3 runs to 15 residues. V gave up 6 bases and J gave up 0 bases, with 9 bases separating them. CDR3 in amino acids: CASSIEGSYNSPLHF. CDR3 nucleotides: TGTGCCAGCAGCATTGAGGGCTCCTATAATTCACCCCTCCACTTT.

V gene TRBV28 combines with J gene TRBJ1-1; the match to TRBD1 covers 7 bases. The V gene's germline CDR1 is MDHEN and CDR2 SYDVKM. The ends lost 4 bases at V and 0 bases at J; junction bases unmatched: 5. The CDR3 contains 15 residues. In DNA, the CDR3 is TGTGCCAGCAGTTCTTCCGGGACAGTGAACACTGAAGCTTTCTTT. This gives the protein CASSSSGTVNTEAFF.

The chain uses TRBV28 and TRBJ1-2; the match to TRBD1 covers 8 bases. This CDR3 spans 14 amino acids. V shed 5 bases, J shed 0 bases, and the junction held 2 bases outside the gene matches. The germline V gene encodes CDR1 MDHEN and CDR2 SYDVKM. The CDR3: CASSPGQANYGYTF. DNA of the CDR3: TGTGCCAGCAGTCCGGGACAGGCTAACTATGGCTACACCTTC.

This clone was seen once. The rearrangement joins TRBV6-1 to TRBJ1-4; 11 bases fit TRBD1. CDR1 and CDR2 (germline): MNHNS, SASEGT. The CDR3 length is 20 residues. Losses at the gene ends were 3 bases for V and 8 bases for J; bases not matched to a gene: 20. In nucleotides, the CDR3 is TGTGCCAGCAGTGAGGTTCCCGGACAGGGGGCGCCGGGGGTGGTGGAAAAACTGTTTTTT. Amino acid sequence: CASSEVPGQGAPGVVEKLFF.

This clone was counted once. The identical CDR3 is also encoded by other nucleotide sequences in the sample. The V gene is TRBV7-9, the J gene TRBJ2-5, with 8 bases fitting TRBD2. Germline CDR1 and CDR2: SEHNR and FQNEAQ (reference sequence). The CDR3 has 17 amino acids. V lost 3 bases and J lost 1; bases outside the gene matches: 10. CDR3 nucleotide sequence: TGTGCCAGCAGCTTCTCACTGGCGGGGGGCCGCCAAGAGACCCAGTACTTC. As protein: CASSFSLAGGRQETQYF.

The chain joins TRBV27 to TRBJ1-2, with D perhaps TRBD1 (6 bases). Germline V gene sequence: CDR1 MNHEY, CDR2 SMNVEV (reference sequence). Trimming shortened V by 6 bases and J by 8 bases, and 16 bases separated the two germline ends. The CDR3 consists of 13 residues. The CDR3 nucleotides read TGTGCCAGCAGAGGGGAACAGGGCAAAGGCTACACCTTC. The encoded protein is CASRGEQGKGYTF.

The rearrangement joins TRBV5-4 to TRBJ2-3; 8 nucleotides match TRBD2. Per germline, CDR1 SGHNT and CDR2 YYREEE (reference sequence). The V and J ends lost 4 bases and 3 bases, in that order; junction bases with no gene match: 7. This CDR3 is built from 15 residues. CDR3 nucleotides: TGTGCCAGCAGCACAGACGGCGGGGGGACAGATACGCAGTATTTT. Its translation is CASSTDGGGTDTQYF.

CDR3 nucleotide sequence: TGTGCCAGCAGCCAGACGGGGGGGATCTCCTACGAGCAGTACTTC. This sequence encodes CASSQTGGISYEQYF. V usage is TRBV14 and J usage is TRBJ2-7; 8 bases align to TRBD2. Germline lookup yields CDR1 SGHDN and CDR2 FVKESK. V shed 3 bases and J 0 bases; nucleotides not matched to a gene: 4. The CDR3 loop spans 15 amino acids.